One and the same sample provided the 19 T cell receptor beta chains below, sequenced in a study of T-cell memory formation after mild COVID-19. Each CDR3 protein is one row after TCRdb ran MiXCR on the 5' RACE reads. This sample has under 350,000 distinct CDR3 sequences, with about 17% found just once. Sequenced material: PBMCs or a T cell subset sorted from them (not recorded which). The receptors come from a man in his late teens or twenties who had mild COVID-19 (a few samples of this study predate the infection). Cell type and time point are not known.

This clonotype was seen ten or more times. CDR3 DNA sequence: TGCGCCAGCAGCTCCTACGGGGTAGCGGTGGATACGCAGTATTTT. Encoded protein: CASSSYGVAVDTQYF. The chain recombines TRBV5-1 with TRBJ2-3; a weak D match, TRBD2 (6 bases). The germline gives CDR1 SGHRS, CDR2 YFSETQ. This CDR3 region has 15 residues. V lost 3 bases to trimming and J lost 6 bases, with 17 bases between them.

In nucleotides, the CDR3 is TGTGCCAGCAGCGTCGGAGCGGGGAGCACAGATACGCAGTATTTT. Translated, it gives CASSVGAGSTDTQYF. The chain employs TRBV9 and TRBJ2-3; 7 nucleotides line up with TRBD2. V lost 2 bases to trimming and J lost 0 bases; unmatched junction nucleotides: 3. Germline loops: CDR1 SGDLS, CDR2 YYNGEE. CDR3 length equals 15 residues. Supplemented by reference TRBV9 and TRBJ2-3, the full variable domain reads DSGVTQTPKHLITATGQRVTLRCSPRSGDLSVYWYQQSLDQGLQFLIQYYNGEERAKGNILERFSAQQFPDLHSELNLSSLELGDSALYFCASSVGAGSTDTQYFGPGTRLTVL.

Only a few counts were recorded for this clonotype. V gene TRBV6-2 or TRBV6-3 combines with J gene TRBJ2-1; the match to TRBD1 covers 8 bases. This CDR3 is 14 amino acids long. V gave up 2 bases and J gave up 8 bases; unmatched junction bases: 5. Germline V lookup: CDR1 MNHEY, CDR2 SVGEGT. CDR3 region: CASSYAGGMDEQFF. CDR3 bases: TGTGCCAGCAGTTACGCAGGGGGCATGGATGAGCAGTTCTTC.

Of note for this clonotype: The junction and the germline gene differ at one end; a read error may be behind it. The CDR3 DNA sequence: TGCAGTGCTAGAGACCGGACAGGGAGCACTGAAGATTTCTTT. Amino acid sequence: CSARDRTGSTEDFF. The chain employs TRBV20-1 and TRBJ1-1; 8 nucleotides align to TRBD1. CDR3 size: 14 residues. Germline CDR1 is DFQATT and CDR2 is SNEGSKA (reference sequence).

This chain joins TRBV12-5 and TRBJ1-1, with D possibly TRBD1 on 6 matching bases. This CDR3 region has 11 residues. Germline V CDR1 and CDR2: LGHNT, FRNRAP. The V end was cut by 8 bases, the J end by 5 bases, with 9 bases between. This CDR3 reads CASQGYTEAFF. The CDR3 DNA reads as TGTGCTAGTCAGGGGTATACTGAAGCTTTCTTT. Full variable domain (rest looked up from reference TRBV12-5 and TRBJ1-1): DARVTQTPRHKVTEMGQEVTMRCQPILGHNTVFWYRQTMMQGLELLAYFRNRAPLDDSGMPKDRFSAEMPDATLATLKIQPSEPRDSAVYFCASQGYTEAFFGQGTRLTVV.

This chain links TRBV5-1 with TRBJ1-6; D not resolved. Germline values: CDR1 SGHRS, CDR2 YFSETQ. Trimming shortened V by 0 bases and J by 2 bases, and 9 bases separated the two germline ends. The CDR3 contains 16 residues. CDR3 sequence: CASSLAGIPYNSPLHF. The CDR3 DNA sequence: TGCGCCAGCAGCTTGGCCGGGATTCCCTATAATTCACCCCTCCACTTT. Variable domain in full (rest from reference TRBV5-1 and TRBJ1-6): KAGVTQTPRYLIKTRGQQVTLSCSPISGHRSVSWYQQTPGQGLQFLFEYFSETQRNKGNFPGRFSGRQFSNSRSEMNVSTLELGDSALYLCASSLAGIPYNSPLHFGNGTRLTVT.

This clonotype was detected only a few times. The chain has TRBV28 and TRBJ2-3; tentatively, D is TRBD2 (6 bases). Trimming pared 6 bases from V and 2 bases from J, leaving 15 bases between. CDR3 length: 15 amino acids. From germline, CDR1 is MDHEN and CDR2 SYDVKM. CDR3 loop: CASSDPGLHTDTQYF. CDR3 in DNA: TGTGCCAGCAGCGACCCGGGACTTCACACAGATACGCAGTATTTT. Filled out from reference TRBV28 and TRBJ2-3, the complete variable domain reads DVKVTQSSRYLVKRTGEKVFLECVQDMDHENMFWYRQDPGLGLRLIYFSYDVKMKEKGDIPEGYSVSREKKERFSLILESASTNQTSMYLCASSDPGLHTDTQYFGPGTRLTVL.

The sample holds a few counts of this clonotype. The DNA of the CDR3 is TGTGCCAGCAGCCAGGTGACGGGCACTGAAGCTTTCTTT. It translates to CASSQVTGTEAFF. The chain employs TRBV4-2 and TRBJ1-1; D call uncertain. V lost 3 bases and J 4 bases, leaving 9 bases between the germline ends. Germline CDR1 and CDR2: LGHNA and YNFKEQ. This CDR3 spans 13 amino acids.

The chain uses TRBV18 and TRBJ2-2, with 11 bases fitting TRBD2. CDR3 length: 16 residues. CDR1 and CDR2 from the germline V gene are KGHSH and LQKENI. The V and J ends lost 3 bases and 0 bases, in that order; junction bases with no gene match: 0. The CDR3 loop is CASSPGLAANTGELFF. CDR3 nucleotides: TGTGCCAGCTCACCGGGACTAGCGGCGAACACCGGGGAGCTGTTTTTT. The full variable domain, rest sourced from reference TRBV18 and TRBJ2-2, is NAGVMQNPRHLVRRRGQEARLRCSPMKGHSHVYWYRQLPEEGLKFMVYLQKENIIDESGMPKERFSAEFPKEGPSILRIQQVVRGDSAAYFCASSPGLAANTGELFFGEGSRLTVL.

This clonotype showed up many times. The chain employs TRBV19 and TRBJ2-3; D call uncertain. The V gene lost 2 bases and the J gene lost 5 bases, with 8 bases spanning the gap. From germline, CDR1 is LNHDA and CDR2 SQIVND (reference sequence). CDR3 length: 13 residues. For the CDR3, the DNA is TGTGCCAGTAGTATAAGGCCGCTAGATACGCAGTATTTT. Protein sequence: CASSIRPLDTQYF.

The rearrangement joins TRBV7-9 to TRBJ2-7, with D unresolved. CDR1 is SEHNR and CDR2 is FQNEAQ in the germline V gene (reference sequence). This CDR3 has 13 residues. Between the trimmed V and J ends, which lost 3 bases and 2 bases, there was a span of 8 bases. This chain's CDR3 is CASSFGVAYEQYV. CDR3 sequence (DNA): TGTGCCAGCAGCTTTGGGGTGGCCTACGAGCAGTACGTC.

The chain couples TRBV24-1 to TRBJ2-5; unclear D gene. The V gene lost 3 bases and the J gene lost 1 base, with 5 bases spanning the gap. The CDR3 spans 13 residues. Germline CDR1 is KGHDR and CDR2 is SFDVKD. The CDR3 loop reads CATSDPGQETQYF. The CDR3 DNA sequence: TGTGCCACCAGTGATCCCGGCCAAGAGACCCAGTACTTC.

This chain connects TRBV6-2 or TRBV6-3 to TRBJ1-5, with 9 bases that match TRBD1. Germline CDR1 reads MNHEY; CDR2 reads SVGEGT. V gave up 6 bases and J gave up 7 bases; unmatched junction bases: 4. The CDR3 contains 13 residues. CDR3 nucleotides: TGTGCCAGCAGCTTCGACAGGGGGCAGCCCCAGCATTTT. Protein sequence: CASSFDRGQPQHF.

This chain connects TRBV14 to TRBJ2-1; TRBD1 matches at 7 bases. Looked up from germline, CDR1 is SGHDN and CDR2 is FVKESK. The V gene end was trimmed by 5 bases and the J gene end by 2 bases; junction bases not matched to a gene: 6. This CDR3 has 15 residues. The CDR3: CASSVRGNTYNEQFF. DNA of the CDR3: TGTGCCAGCAGCGTCAGGGGGAACACCTACAATGAGCAGTTCTTC. The full variable domain, completed using reference TRBV14 and TRBJ2-1, is EAGVTQFPSHSVIEKGQTVTLRCDPISGHDNLYWYRRVMGKEIKFLLHFVKESKQDESGMPNNRFLAERTGGTYSTLKVQPAELEDSGVYFCASSVRGNTYNEQFFGPGTRLTVL.

V gene TRBV7-9 combines with J gene TRBJ2-2, with a weak D call TRBD1 (6 bases). V was shortened by 5 bases and J by 2 bases, with 15 bases between the two germline ends. Germline CDR1 and CDR2: SEHNR and FQNEAQ (reference sequence). The CDR3 runs to 16 residues. The CDR3 loop reads CASSPWGRRNTGELFF. The CDR3 DNA follows: TGTGCCAGCAGCCCCTGGGGGCGAAGAAACACCGGGGAGCTGTTTTTT. Using reference TRBV7-9 and TRBJ2-2 for the parts outside the CDR3, the full variable domain is DTGVSQNPRHKITKRGQNVTFRCDPISEHNRLYWYRQTLGQGPEFLTYFQNEAQLEKSRLLSDRFSAERPKGSFSTLEIQRTEQGDSAMYLCASSPWGRRNTGELFFGEGSRLTVL.

The chain has TRBV4-3 and TRBJ2-6; either TRBD1 or TRBD2 may fit D (5 bases each). Germline lookup yields CDR1 LGHNA and CDR2 YSLEER. The V and J ends lost 0 bases and 1 base respectively, with 7 bases between them. CDR3 length: 16 amino acids. The CDR3 here is CASSQEGVSGANVLTF. The CDR3 nucleotides read TGCGCCAGCAGCCAAGAGGGGGTGTCTGGGGCCAACGTCCTGACTTTC.

This chain joins TRBV5-1 and TRBJ2-2; TRBD1 matches 12 bases. The CDR3 is 17 amino acids. Per germline, CDR1 SGHRS and CDR2 YFSETQ. The trim removed 0 bases at V and 7 bases at J, leaving 7 bases unmatched. CDR3 residues: CASSLEPGQGAIGELFF. The CDR3 coding sequence is TGCGCCAGCAGCTTGGAGCCGGGACAGGGGGCAATCGGGGAGCTGTTTTTT.

There are a few counts of this clonotype. The rearrangement joins TRBV4-1 to TRBJ1-1, with 7 bases that match TRBD1. The CDR3 runs 13 residues. Germline V gene sequence: CDR1 MGHRA, CDR2 YSYEKL. The ends lost 0 bases at V and 10 bases at J; junction bases unmatched: 5. CDR3 protein: CASSQDQNRGAFF. For the CDR3, the DNA is TGCGCCAGCAGCCAAGATCAGAACAGGGGAGCTTTCTTT.

Ten or more counts support this clonotype. V and J are TRBV5-6 and TRBJ2-1; 13 positions agree with TRBD2. Germline CDR1 and CDR2: SGHDT and YYEEEE. The junction had 6 bases not matched to a gene; V was cut back by 5 bases and J by 1 base. The CDR3 is made up of 17 amino acids. CDR3 region: CASRELAGGQSYNEQFF. As DNA, the CDR3 is TGTGCCAGCAGAGAACTAGCGGGGGGGCAATCCTACAATGAGCAGTTCTTC.